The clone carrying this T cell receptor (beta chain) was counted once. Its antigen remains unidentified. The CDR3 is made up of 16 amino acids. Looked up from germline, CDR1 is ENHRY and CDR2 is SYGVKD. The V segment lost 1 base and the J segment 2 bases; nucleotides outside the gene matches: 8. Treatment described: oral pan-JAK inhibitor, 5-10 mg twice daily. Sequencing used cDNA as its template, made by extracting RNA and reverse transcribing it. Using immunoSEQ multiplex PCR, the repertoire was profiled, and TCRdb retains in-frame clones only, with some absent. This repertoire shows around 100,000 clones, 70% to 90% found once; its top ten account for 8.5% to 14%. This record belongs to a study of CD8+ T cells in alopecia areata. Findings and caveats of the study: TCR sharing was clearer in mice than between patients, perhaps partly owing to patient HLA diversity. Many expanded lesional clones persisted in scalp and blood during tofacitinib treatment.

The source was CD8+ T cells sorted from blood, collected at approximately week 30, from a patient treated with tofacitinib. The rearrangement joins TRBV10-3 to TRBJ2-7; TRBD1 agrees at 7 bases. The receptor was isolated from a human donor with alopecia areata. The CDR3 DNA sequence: TGTGCCATCAGTGAGTGGGACAGCGAACCCCCCTACGAGCAGTACTTC. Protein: CAISEWDSEPPYEQYF.